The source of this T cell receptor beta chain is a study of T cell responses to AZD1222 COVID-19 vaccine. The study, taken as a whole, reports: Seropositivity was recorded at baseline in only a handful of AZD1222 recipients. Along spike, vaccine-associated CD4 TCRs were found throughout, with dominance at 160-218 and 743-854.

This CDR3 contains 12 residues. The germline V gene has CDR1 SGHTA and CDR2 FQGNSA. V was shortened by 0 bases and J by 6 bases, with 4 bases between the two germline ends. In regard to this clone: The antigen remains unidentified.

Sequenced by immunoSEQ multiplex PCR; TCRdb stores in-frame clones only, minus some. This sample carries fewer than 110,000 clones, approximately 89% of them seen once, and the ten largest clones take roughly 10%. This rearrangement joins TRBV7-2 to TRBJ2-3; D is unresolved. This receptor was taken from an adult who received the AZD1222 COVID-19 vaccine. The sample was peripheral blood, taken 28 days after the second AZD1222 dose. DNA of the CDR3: TGTGCCAGCAGCTTAGCGAGCGATACGCAGTATTTT. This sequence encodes CASSLASDTQYF.